The 13 T cell receptor beta chains given below trace back to one sample, sequenced in a study of T cells in narcolepsy. Clones were read by immunoSEQ multiplex PCR, and TCRdb kept only the in-frame ones, dropping some. The sample lists about 34,000 clones, about 77% occurring once. Sequenced material: CD45RA- memory CD4+ T cells from PBMCs. All receptors derive from a human donor with narcolepsy.

The chain employs TRBV9 and TRBJ2-3, with D unresolved. This CDR3 has 16 amino acids. V was pared by 0 bases and J by 1 base, with 12 bases between. Germline CDR1 is SGDLS and CDR2 is YYNGEE. CDR3 loop: CASSVAVPGRTDTQYF. DNA of the CDR3: TGTGCCAGCAGCGTAGCGGTCCCAGGCCGCACAGATACGCAGTATTTT.

This chain links TRBV9 with TRBJ2-1, with a possible D match to TRBD2 (6 bases). The V and J ends lost 4 bases and 3 bases respectively, with 14 bases between them. The CDR3 consists of 15 residues. CDR1 is SGDLS and CDR2 is YYNGEE in the germline V gene. The CDR3 here is CASSPRSGDYNEQFF. Written as DNA, the CDR3 is TGTGCCAGCAGCCCCAGATCGGGGGACTACAATGAGCAGTTCTTC.

A single count supports this clone. V gene TRBV19 combines with J gene TRBJ2-1, with 10 bases matching TRBD1. From germline, CDR1 is LNHDA and CDR2 SQIVND (reference sequence). There are 17 residues in the CDR3. After removal of 2 bases from V and 5 bases from J, the junction contained 9 bases not matched to a gene. CDR3: CASSISGDRGLNNEQFF. CDR3 in DNA: TGTGCCAGTAGTATATCGGGGGACAGGGGACTTAACAATGAGCAGTTCTTC.

This clone turned up a few times. V and J are TRBV7-6 and TRBJ2-3, with 11 positions matching TRBD2. This CDR3 comprises 17 residues. The V gene's germline CDR1 is SGHVS and CDR2 FNYEAQ. Trimming cost V 4 bases and J 0 bases; bases outside gene matches: 6. This CDR3 reads CASSSGVAGGSTDTQYF. CDR3 DNA: TGTGCCAGCAGCTCAGGGGTAGCGGGAGGGAGCACAGATACGCAGTATTTT.

As to this clone: Compared with germline, one end of the junction differs, possibly owing to a read error. The genes are TRBV7-7 and TRBJ2-3; D is unclear. There are 13 residues in the CDR3. The V gene's germline CDR1 is SSHAT and CDR2 FNYEAQ (reference sequence). The CDR3 coding sequence is TGTGCTAGCAGCTTAGCTAGCACAGATACGCAGTATTTT. It codes for CASSLASTDTQYF.

This clone was seen only a few times. The chain carries TRBV6-5 and TRBJ1-1, with a possible D match to TRBD1 (5 bases). The germline gives CDR1 MNHEY, CDR2 SVGAGI. CDR3 length: 13 amino acids. V was shortened by 6 bases and J by 0 bases, with 8 bases between the two germline ends. The chain's CDR3 is CASRGPMNTEAFF. The CDR3 coding sequence is TGTGCCAGCAGGGGGCCTATGAACACTGAAGCTTTCTTT.

V usage is TRBV5-6 and J usage is TRBJ2-1, with 9 bases fitting TRBD1. This CDR3 region has 16 residues. After removal of 5 bases from V and 9 bases from J, the junction contained 15 bases not matched to a gene. Germline-derived CDR1 and CDR2 are SGHDT and YYEEEE. This chain's CDR3 is CASRGGGTGYMGEQFF. The CDR3 coding sequence is TGTGCCAGCAGAGGAGGGGGGACAGGGTATATGGGTGAGCAGTTCTTC.

This clone was found a few times. The chain couples TRBV19 to TRBJ2-2; 14 bases agree with TRBD2. The germline gives CDR1 LNHDA, CDR2 SQIVND (reference sequence). The ends lost 4 bases at V and 9 bases at J; junction bases unmatched: 16. The CDR3 is 19 amino acids. For the CDR3, the DNA is TGTGCCAGTAGTAGCCCATCGACTAGCGGGAGGGCCATGAACTGGGAGCTGTTTTTT. This codes for CASSSPSTSGRAMNWELFF. The whole variable domain, filled in from reference TRBV19 and TRBJ2-2, reads DGGITQSPKYLFRKEGQNVTLSCEQNLNHDAMYWYRQDPGQGLRLIYYSQIVNDFQKGDIAEGYSVSREKKESFPLTVTSAQKNPTAFYLCASSSPSTSGRAMNWELFFGEGSRLTVL.

This clone turned up a few times. The rearrangement uses TRBV5-6 and TRBJ2-1; D gene uncertain. The CDR3 has 15 residues. V lost 9 bases, J lost 0 bases, and 16 bases lay in between. From germline, CDR1 is SGHDT and CDR2 YYEEEE. This chain's CDR3 is CATSKPTNSYNEQFF. CDR3 sequence (DNA): TGTGCCACCTCTAAGCCCACAAACTCCTACAATGAGCAGTTCTTC.

The chain combines TRBV11-3 with TRBJ2-1; 12 nucleotides agree with TRBD2. Germline lookup yields CDR1 SGHNT and CDR2 YENEEA. CDR3 length: 15 residues. The V and J ends lost 4 bases and 4 bases, in that order; junction bases with no gene match: 2. The CDR3 sequence: CASSSLAGGYNEQFF. In DNA form, the CDR3 reads TGTGCCAGCAGCTCACTAGCGGGGGGTTACAATGAGCAGTTCTTC.

The gene calls are TRBV10-3 and TRBJ2-7, with 8 bases lining up with TRBD1. The CDR3 sequence is 15 residues long. V dropped 5 bases and J dropped 4; count of bases not matched to a gene: 10. CDR1 is ENHRY, CDR2 SYGVKD, per germline. CDR3 region: CAISIGQGGHYEQYF. The DNA of the CDR3 is TGTGCCATCAGTATAGGACAGGGTGGACATTACGAGCAGTACTTC.

The chain recombines TRBV30 with TRBJ2-7, with 10 bases identical to TRBD2. The germline CDR1 and CDR2 sequences are GTSNPN and SVGIG (reference sequence). The CDR3 has 14 amino acids. V lost 1 base and J lost 3; bases outside the gene matches: 3. The CDR3 DNA sequence: TGTGCCTGGAGTGGACTAGCGGGCAACTACGAGCAGTACTTC. It is translated as CAWSGLAGNYEQYF.

The chain has TRBV9 and TRBJ2-3; D possibly corresponds to TRBD1 (7 bases). The CDR3 covers 16 residues. V was clipped by 3 bases and J by 0 bases, with 14 bases between them. CDR1 and CDR2 (germline): SGDLS, YYNGEE. CDR3 DNA: TGTGCCAGCAGCGGAGGGGGCGGGACTAGCACAGATACGCAGTATTTT. It is translated as CASSGGGGTSTDTQYF.